This is a list of T cell receptor beta chains from one sample in a study of blood T cells in healthy people across ages. One entry per CDR3 protein, called by TCRdb with MiXCR from the 5' RACE reads. The sample comprises approximately 780,000 distinct CDR3 sequences, roughly 24% of which are singletons, and less than 3.5% rests with the top ten. A further study also used this sample, focusing on T cells of mothers and their children.

Specimen: blood. Every receptor here comes from a boy aged 5-17 years in good health. Both conserved end residues are part of each CDR3. Each record gives: CDR3 DNA, CDR3 protein, J gene, D gene, V gene, clone size, CDR3 length. The D gene is left open where the match is weak. Size is stated for part of the rows, as once, few or many counts, or as a class when the clone is expanded.

DNA: TGTGCCAGCAGCGCCCGCCTGGAGGGGGCCGATGGCTACACCTTC
CDR3: CASSARLEGADGYTF
J: TRBJ1-2
D: TRBD1
V: TRBV5-5
size: -
length: 15

DNA: TGCAGTGCTAGGAGAAGGGATAACACCGGGGAGCTGTTTTTT
CDR3: CSARRRDNTGELFF
J: TRBJ2-2
D: -
V: TRBV20-1
size: few
length: 14

DNA: TGCAGTGCTAGACAGCTGAACACTGAAGCTTTCTTT
CDR3: CSARQLNTEAFF
J: TRBJ1-1
D: -
V: TRBV20-1
size: -
length: 12

DNA: TGTGCCAGCAGTACCCGGTTGGAAAACACCGGGGAGCTGTTTTTT
CDR3: CASSTRLENTGELFF
J: TRBJ2-2
D: -
V: TRBV28
size: few
length: 15

DNA: TGTGCCAGCAGTTTATATCGCCCAGCGGGGGGCATTACCACCGGGGAGCTGTTTTTT
CDR3: CASSLYRPAGGITTGELFF
J: TRBJ2-2
D: TRBD2
V: TRBV27
size: -
length: 19

DNA: TGTGCCATCGGAGGGAAGGCGAACACCGGGGAGCTGTTTTTT
CDR3: CAIGGKANTGELFF
J: TRBJ2-2
D: -
V: TRBV7-9
size: -
length: 14

DNA: TGTGCCAGCAGCGCCGGGACGGAGCCCTATGGCTACACCTTC
CDR3: CASSAGTEPYGYTF
J: TRBJ1-2
D: -
V: TRBV9
size: -
length: 14

DNA: TGTGCCAGCAGCCGGATAGCGGGGGGGCAAGAGACCCAGTACTTC
CDR3: CASSRIAGGQETQYF
J: TRBJ2-5
D: TRBD2
V: TRBV3-1
size: few
length: 15

DNA: TGTGCCAGCAGCCTCCAGACTAGCGGGTTTGAGACCCAGTACTTC
CDR3: CASSLQTSGFETQYF
J: TRBJ2-5
D: TRBD2
V: TRBV6-5
size: few
length: 15

DNA: TGTGCCAGCAGCTTACCACCCCTAAATTCCTACAATGAGCAGTTCTTC
CDR3: CASSLPPLNSYNEQFF
J: TRBJ2-1
D: -
V: TRBV7-8
size: -
length: 16

DNA: TGTGCCAGCAGCCAGGAGGGGATGATAGGGGGCACCTTC
CDR3: CASSQEGMIGGTF
J: TRBJ1-2
D: -
V: TRBV2
size: -
length: 13

DNA: TGTGCCAGCTCACCAATTCGGGACAGAAAAAACATTCAGTACTTC
CDR3: CASSPIRDRKNIQYF
J: TRBJ2-4
D: TRBD1
V: TRBV18
size: few
length: 15